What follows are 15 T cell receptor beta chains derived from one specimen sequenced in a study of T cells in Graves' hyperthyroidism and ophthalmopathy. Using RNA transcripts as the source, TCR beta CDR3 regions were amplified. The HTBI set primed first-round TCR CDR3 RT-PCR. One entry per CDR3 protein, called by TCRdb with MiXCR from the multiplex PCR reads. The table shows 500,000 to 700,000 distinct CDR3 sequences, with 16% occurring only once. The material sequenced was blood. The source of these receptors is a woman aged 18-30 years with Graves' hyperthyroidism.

This CDR3 is CASSSMSSGARETQYF. CDR3 DNA: TGTGCCAGCAGCTCTATGAGTTCTGGGGCTAGGGAGACCCAGTACTTC. This chain connects TRBV5-4 to TRBJ2-5; perhaps TRBD1 as D (5 bases). The CDR3 consists of 16 residues. V gave up 3 bases and J gave up 5 bases, with 20 bases separating them. Germline-derived CDR1 and CDR2 are SGHNT and YYREEE (reference sequence).

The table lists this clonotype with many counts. Here the CDR3 reads CASRTSGQETQYF. The CDR3 region has the DNA TGTGCCAGCAGAACTAGCGGGCAAGAGACCCAGTACTTC. The chain couples TRBV6-1 to TRBJ2-5, with 9 bases matching TRBD2. The CDR3 length is 13 residues. Unmatched junction bases numbered 1, after V lost 6 bases and J lost 2 bases. CDR1 and CDR2 from the germline V gene are MNHNS and SASEGT.

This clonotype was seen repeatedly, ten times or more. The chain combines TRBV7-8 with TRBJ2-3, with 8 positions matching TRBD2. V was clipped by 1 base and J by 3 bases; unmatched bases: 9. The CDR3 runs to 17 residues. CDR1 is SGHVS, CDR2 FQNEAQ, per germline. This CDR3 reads CASSLVGQREITDTQYF. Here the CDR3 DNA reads TGTGCCAGCAGCTTAGTAGGCCAGCGGGAGATTACAGATACGCAGTATTTT.

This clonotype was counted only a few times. The chain's CDR3 is CASSRHYGYTF. The DNA for the CDR3 is TGTGCCAGTAGTAGACACTATGGCTACACCTTC. The J gene is TRBJ1-2, the V gene TRBV19; D ambiguous. The V and J ends lost 4 bases and 3 bases respectively, with 3 bases between them. CDR3 length: 11 amino acids. CDR1 and CDR2 (germline): LNHDA, SQIVND (reference sequence).

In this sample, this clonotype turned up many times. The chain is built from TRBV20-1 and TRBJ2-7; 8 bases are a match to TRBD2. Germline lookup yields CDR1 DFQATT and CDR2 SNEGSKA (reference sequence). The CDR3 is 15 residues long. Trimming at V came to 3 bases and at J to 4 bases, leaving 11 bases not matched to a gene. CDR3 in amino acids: CSASYGAGVRYEQYF. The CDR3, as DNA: TGCAGTGCTAGCTACGGAGCGGGAGTCCGTTACGAGCAGTACTTC.

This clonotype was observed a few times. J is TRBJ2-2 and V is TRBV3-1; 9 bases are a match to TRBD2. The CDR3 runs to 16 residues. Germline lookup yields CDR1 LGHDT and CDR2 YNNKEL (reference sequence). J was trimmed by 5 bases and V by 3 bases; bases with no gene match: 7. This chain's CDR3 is CASSHELAGLTGELFF. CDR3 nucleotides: TGTGCCAGCAGCCACGAACTAGCGGGCCTAACCGGGGAGCTGTTTTTT.

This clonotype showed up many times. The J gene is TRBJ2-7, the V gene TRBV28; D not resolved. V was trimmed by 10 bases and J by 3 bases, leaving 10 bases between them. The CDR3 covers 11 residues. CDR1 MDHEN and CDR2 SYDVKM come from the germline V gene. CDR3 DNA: TGTGCCACAGGACGGGTCTACGAGCAGTACTTC. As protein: CATGRVYEQYF. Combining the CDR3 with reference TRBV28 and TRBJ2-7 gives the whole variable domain DVKVTQSSRYLVKRTGEKVFLECVQDMDHENMFWYRQDPGLGLRLIYFSYDVKMKEKGDIPEGYSVSREKKERFSLILESASTNQTSMYLCATGRVYEQYFGPGTRLTVT.

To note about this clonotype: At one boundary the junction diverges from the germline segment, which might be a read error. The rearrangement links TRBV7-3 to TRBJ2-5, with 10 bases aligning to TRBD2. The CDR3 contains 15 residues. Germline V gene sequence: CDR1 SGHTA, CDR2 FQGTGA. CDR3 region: CASSLAGGFLETPYF. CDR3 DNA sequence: TGTGCCAGCAGTTTAGCGGGGGGCTTCTTGGAGACCCCGTACTTC.

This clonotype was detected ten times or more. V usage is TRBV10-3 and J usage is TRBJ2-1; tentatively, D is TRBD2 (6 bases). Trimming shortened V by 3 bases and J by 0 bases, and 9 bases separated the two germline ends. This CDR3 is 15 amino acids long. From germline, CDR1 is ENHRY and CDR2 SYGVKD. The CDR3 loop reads CAISDIGSSYNEQFF. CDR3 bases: TGTGCCATCAGTGACATCGGGAGCTCCTACAATGAGCAGTTCTTC.

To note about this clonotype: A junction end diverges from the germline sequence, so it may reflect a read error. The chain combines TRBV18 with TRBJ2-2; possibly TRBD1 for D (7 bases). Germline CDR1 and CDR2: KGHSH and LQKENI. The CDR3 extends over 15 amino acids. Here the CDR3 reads CASSPNRGGTGEQFF. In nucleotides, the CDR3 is TGTGCCAGCTCACCGAACAGGGGAGGCACCGGGGAGCAGTTTTTT.

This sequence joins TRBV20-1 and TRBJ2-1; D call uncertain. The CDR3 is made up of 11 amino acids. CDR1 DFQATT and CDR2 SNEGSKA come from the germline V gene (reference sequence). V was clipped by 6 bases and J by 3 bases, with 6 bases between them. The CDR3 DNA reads TGCAGTGCCGATGACTACAATGAGCAGTTCTTC. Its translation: CSADDYNEQFF.

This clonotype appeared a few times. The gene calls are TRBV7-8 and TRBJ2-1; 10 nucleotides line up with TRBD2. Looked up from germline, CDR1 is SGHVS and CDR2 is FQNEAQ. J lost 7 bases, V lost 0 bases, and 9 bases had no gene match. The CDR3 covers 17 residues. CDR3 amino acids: CASSLAKPSGSQNEQFF. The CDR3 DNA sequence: TGTGCCAGCAGCTTAGCGAAGCCTAGCGGGAGTCAGAATGAGCAGTTCTTC.

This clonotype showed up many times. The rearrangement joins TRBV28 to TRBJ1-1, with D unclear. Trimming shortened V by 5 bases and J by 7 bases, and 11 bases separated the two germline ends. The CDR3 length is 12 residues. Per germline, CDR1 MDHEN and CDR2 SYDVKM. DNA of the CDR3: TGTGCCAGCAGTCCGCAGACCGTTGAAGCTTTCTTT. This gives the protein CASSPQTVEAFF.

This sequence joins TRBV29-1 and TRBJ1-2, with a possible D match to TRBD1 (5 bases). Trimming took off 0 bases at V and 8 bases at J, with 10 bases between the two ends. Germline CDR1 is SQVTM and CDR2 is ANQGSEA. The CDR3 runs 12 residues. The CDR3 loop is CSVEEQGGGYTF. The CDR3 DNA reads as TGCAGCGTTGAAGAGCAGGGTGGAGGCTACACCTTC.

CDR3 amino acids: CASSQGGGPDYGYTF. The CDR3 nucleotides are TGTGCCAGCAGCCAGGGAGGGGGGCCAGACTATGGCTACACCTTC. The chain carries TRBV4-2 and TRBJ1-2, with D tentatively TRBD1 (6 bases). CDR1 is LGHNA and CDR2 is YNFKEQ in the germline V gene. The CDR3 runs 15 residues. Trimming took off 3 bases at V and 3 bases at J, with 14 bases between the two ends.